One and the same sample provided the 6 T cell receptor beta chains below, sequenced in a study of CXCR3-negative and CXCR3-positive naive CD8 T cells. Study-level points and caveats: More hydrophobic TRB CDR3s were found in CXCR3-positive naive cells than in CXCR3-negative naive cells.

The authors prepared UMI-labeled TRB cDNA libraries by 5' RACE. Reprocessing the 5' RACE reads, TCRdb reports a single entry for every CDR3 protein and omits DNA. In all, the sample yields roughly 110,000 distinct CDR3 sequences. These receptors' antigens are unknown. Material for sequencing was naive CXCR3+ CD8+ T cells from blood. The subset was: CD45RO-CCR7+CD27+CD95- naive CD8+ T cells expressing CXCR3 (TNR3+). Source of these receptors: a human donor in good health. Some clones in this sample may be carry-over from other donors' samples.

The V and J genes are TRBV13 and TRBJ2-5. The CDR3 sequence is 14 residues long. Looked up from germline, CDR1 is PRHDT and CDR2 is FYEKMQ (reference sequence). The CDR3: CASSFRTSKETQYF.

The chain employs TRBV7-7 and TRBJ1-5; TCRdb's D call, TRBD1, is unchecked because there is no DNA. The CDR3 loop spans 14 amino acids. Germline-derived CDR1 and CDR2 are SSHAT and FNYEAQ (reference sequence). This CDR3 is CASRPGTPDQPQHF.

The V call is TRBV20-1, the J call TRBJ2-7; no DNA is available, so the TRBD1 call from TCRdb remains unchecked. The CDR3 loop spans 13 amino acids. The V gene's germline CDR1 is DFQATT and CDR2 SNEGSKA (reference sequence). The CDR3 reads CSARGAGGWEQYF.

V gene TRBV12-3 or TRBV12-4 combines with J gene TRBJ1-2; TCRdb selects TRBD1, and the lack of DNA leaves this call unchecked. This CDR3 comprises 11 residues. CDR3 region: CASSHRGGYTF.

The V gene is TRBV12-3 or TRBV12-4, the J gene TRBJ1-1; TCRdb reports TRBD1, a call that lacks DNA to check it against. The CDR3 has 15 amino acids. The CDR3 loop reads CASSFRGQGSTEAFF.

The chain joins TRBV4-3 to TRBJ2-5; TCRdb's D gene call, TRBD1, goes unchecked for lack of DNA. The germline V gene has CDR1 LGHNA and CDR2 YSLEER. There are 14 residues in the CDR3. The CDR3 protein is CASSPTGVLETQYF.